This section outlines one T cell receptor (beta chain) sequence together with its context. Its target is not known. Generation of TCR cDNA used 5'RACE template switching (which added a universal primer site and UMIs). TCRdb independently ran MiXCR on the 5' RACE reads; one entry per CDR3 protein. Of approximately 300,000 distinct CDR3 sequences in the sample, around 6.8% were seen once. The source of the sample is a study of T cells after yellow fever vaccination. The CDR3 consists of 17 residues. Losses at the gene ends were 4 bases for V and 1 base for J; bases not matched to a gene: 10. The germline V gene has CDR1 SGDLS and CDR2 YYNGEE. Study results and caveats: Post-booster reappearance was seen for most primary-vaccination clones (around 97% CD4, around 90% CD8). Peaking on day 5 versus 15, the secondary response was faster but weaker.

The clonotype comes from a man aged 18 to 30 who received the YFV17D yellow fever vaccine. The gene calls are TRBV9 and TRBJ2-3, with 9 positions matching TRBD1. The sequencing used PBMCs, collected approximately 40 days after the first yellow fever vaccination. The DNA for the CDR3 is TGTGCCAGCAGCCCTAGGACAGGGGCCCTCGGCACAGATACGCAGTATTTT. The encoded protein is CASSPRTGALGTDTQYF. The whole variable domain, remainder taken from reference TRBV9 and TRBJ2-3, is DSGVTQTPKHLITATGQRVTLRCSPRSGDLSVYWYQQSLDQGLQFLIQYYNGEERAKGNILERFSAQQFPDLHSELNLSSLELGDSALYFCASSPRTGALGTDTQYFGPGTRLTVL.